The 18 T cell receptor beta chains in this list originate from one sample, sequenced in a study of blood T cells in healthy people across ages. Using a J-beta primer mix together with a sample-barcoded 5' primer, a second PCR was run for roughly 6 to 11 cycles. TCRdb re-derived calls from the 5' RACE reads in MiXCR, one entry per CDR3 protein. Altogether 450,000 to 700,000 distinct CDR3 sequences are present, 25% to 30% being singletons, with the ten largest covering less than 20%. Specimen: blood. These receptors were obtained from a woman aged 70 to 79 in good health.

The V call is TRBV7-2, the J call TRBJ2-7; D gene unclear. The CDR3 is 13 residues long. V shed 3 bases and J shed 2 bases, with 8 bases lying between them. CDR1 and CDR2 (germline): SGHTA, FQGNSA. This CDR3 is CASSFRLPYEQYF. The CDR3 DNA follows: TGTGCCAGCAGCTTTAGGTTGCCCTACGAGCAGTACTTC.

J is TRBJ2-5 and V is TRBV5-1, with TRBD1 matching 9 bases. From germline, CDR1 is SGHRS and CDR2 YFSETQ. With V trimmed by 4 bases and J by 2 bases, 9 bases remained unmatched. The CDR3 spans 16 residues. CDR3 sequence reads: CASSGFGTGQQETQYF. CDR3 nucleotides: TGCGCCAGCAGCGGGTTCGGGACAGGGCAACAAGAGACCCAGTACTTC.

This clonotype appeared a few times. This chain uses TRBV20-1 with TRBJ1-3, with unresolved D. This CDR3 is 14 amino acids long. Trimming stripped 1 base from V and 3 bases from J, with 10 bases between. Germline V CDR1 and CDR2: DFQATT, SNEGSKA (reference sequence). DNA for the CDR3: TGCAGTGCTAGAGTGGAGGGTAGTGGAAACACCATATATTTT. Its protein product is CSARVEGSGNTIYF.

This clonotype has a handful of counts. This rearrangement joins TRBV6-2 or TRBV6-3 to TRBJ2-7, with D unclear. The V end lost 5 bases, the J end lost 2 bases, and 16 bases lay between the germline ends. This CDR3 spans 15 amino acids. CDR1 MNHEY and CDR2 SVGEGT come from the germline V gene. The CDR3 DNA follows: TGTGCCAGCAGTAGAGACGGCATTGGAGCCTACGAGCAGTACTTC. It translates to CASSRDGIGAYEQYF.

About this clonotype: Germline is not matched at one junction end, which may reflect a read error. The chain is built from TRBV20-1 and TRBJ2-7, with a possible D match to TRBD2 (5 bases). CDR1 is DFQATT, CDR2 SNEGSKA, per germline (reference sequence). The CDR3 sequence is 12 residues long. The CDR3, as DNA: TGCAGTACTAGGTGGGAGACGGACGAGCAGTACTTC. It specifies CSTRWETDEQYF.

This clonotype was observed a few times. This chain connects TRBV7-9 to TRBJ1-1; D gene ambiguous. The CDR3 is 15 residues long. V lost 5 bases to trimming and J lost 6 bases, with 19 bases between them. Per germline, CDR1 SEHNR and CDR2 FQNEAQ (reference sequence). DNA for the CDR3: TGTGCCAGCAGCCCCCAGACGGGCAAGGAGGCTGAAGCTTTCTTT. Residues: CASSPQTGKEAEAFF. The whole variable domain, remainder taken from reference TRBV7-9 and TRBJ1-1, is DTGVSQNPRHKITKRGQNVTFRCDPISEHNRLYWYRQTLGQGPEFLTYFQNEAQLEKSRLLSDRFSAERPKGSFSTLEIQRTEQGDSAMYLCASSPQTGKEAEAFFGQGTRLTVV.

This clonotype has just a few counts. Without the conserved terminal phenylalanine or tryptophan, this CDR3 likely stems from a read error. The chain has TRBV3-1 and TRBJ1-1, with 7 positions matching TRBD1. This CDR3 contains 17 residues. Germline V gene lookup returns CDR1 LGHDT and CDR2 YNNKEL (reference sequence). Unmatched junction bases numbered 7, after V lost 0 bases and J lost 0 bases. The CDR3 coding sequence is TGTGCCAGCAGCCAAGACCGGGACAGCTCCTTGAACACTGAAGCTTTCCTT. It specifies CASSQDRDSSLNTEAFL.

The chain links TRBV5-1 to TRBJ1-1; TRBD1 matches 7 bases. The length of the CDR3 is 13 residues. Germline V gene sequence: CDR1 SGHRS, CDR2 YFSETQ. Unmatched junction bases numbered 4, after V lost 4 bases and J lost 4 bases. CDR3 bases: TGCGCCAGCAGCGTAAACAGGGGCACTGAAGCTTTCTTT. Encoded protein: CASSVNRGTEAFF.

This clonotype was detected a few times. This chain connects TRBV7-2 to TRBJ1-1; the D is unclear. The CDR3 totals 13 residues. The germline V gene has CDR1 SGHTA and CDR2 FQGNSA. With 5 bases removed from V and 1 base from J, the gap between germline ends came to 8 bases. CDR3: CASSQDTNTEAFF. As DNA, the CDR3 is TGTGCCAGCAGCCAAGACACGAACACTGAAGCTTTCTTT.

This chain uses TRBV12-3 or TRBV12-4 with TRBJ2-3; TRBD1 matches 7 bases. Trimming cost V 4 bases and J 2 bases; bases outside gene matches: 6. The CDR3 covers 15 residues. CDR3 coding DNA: TGTGCCAGCAGTTACCCGGGACAGAACACAGATACGCAGTATTTT. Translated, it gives CASSYPGQNTDTQYF.

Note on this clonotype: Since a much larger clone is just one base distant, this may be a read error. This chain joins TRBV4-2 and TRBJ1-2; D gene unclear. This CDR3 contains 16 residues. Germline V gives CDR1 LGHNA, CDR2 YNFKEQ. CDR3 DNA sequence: TGTGCCAGCAGACAAAAGAGTGGGAGGTCGGGAGCTGGCTACGCCTTC. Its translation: CASRQKSGRSGAGYAF.

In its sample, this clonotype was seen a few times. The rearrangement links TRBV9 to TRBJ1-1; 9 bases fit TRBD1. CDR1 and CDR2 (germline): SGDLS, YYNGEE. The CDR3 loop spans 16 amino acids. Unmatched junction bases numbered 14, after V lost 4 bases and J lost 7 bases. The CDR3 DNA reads TGTGCCAGCAGCCCGAGTCCCGGGACAGGGACGGGTGAAGCTTTCTTT. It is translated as CASSPSPGTGTGEAFF.

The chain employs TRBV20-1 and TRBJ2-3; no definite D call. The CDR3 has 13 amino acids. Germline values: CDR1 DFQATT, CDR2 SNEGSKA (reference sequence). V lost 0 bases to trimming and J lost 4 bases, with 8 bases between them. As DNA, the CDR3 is TGCAGTGCTAGAGAAGCTGGGTCAGATACGCAGTATTTT. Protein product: CSAREAGSDTQYF.

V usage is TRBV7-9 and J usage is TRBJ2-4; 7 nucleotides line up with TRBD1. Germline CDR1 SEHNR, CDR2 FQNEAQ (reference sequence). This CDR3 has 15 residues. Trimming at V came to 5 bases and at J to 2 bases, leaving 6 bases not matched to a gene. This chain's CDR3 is CASSARQGTKNIQYF. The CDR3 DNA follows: TGTGCCAGCAGCGCCAGACAGGGAACCAAAAACATTCAGTACTTC. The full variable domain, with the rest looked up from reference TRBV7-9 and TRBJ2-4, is DTGVSQNPRHKITKRGQNVTFRCDPISEHNRLYWYRQTLGQGPEFLTYFQNEAQLEKSRLLSDRFSAERPKGSFSTLEIQRTEQGDSAMYLCASSARQGTKNIQYFGAGTRLSVL.

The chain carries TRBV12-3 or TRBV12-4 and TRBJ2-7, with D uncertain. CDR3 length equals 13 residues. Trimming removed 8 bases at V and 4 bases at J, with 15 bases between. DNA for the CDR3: TGTGCCAGCTCCCTTGGGAATGAGTACGAGCAGTACGTC. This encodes CASSLGNEYEQYV.

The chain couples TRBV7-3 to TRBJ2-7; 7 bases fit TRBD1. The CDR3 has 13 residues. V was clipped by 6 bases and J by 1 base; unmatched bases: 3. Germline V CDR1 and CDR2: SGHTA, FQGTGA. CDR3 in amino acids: CASSKQGSYEQYF. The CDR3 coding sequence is TGTGCCAGCAGTAAACAGGGGTCCTACGAGCAGTACTTC.

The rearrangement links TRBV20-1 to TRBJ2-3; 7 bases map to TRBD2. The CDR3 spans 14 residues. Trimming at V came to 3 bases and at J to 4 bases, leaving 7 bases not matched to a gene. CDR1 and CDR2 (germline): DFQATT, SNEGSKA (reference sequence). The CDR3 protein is CSASLERGADTQYF. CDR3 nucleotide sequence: TGCAGTGCTAGTCTTGAGCGGGGCGCAGATACGCAGTATTTT.

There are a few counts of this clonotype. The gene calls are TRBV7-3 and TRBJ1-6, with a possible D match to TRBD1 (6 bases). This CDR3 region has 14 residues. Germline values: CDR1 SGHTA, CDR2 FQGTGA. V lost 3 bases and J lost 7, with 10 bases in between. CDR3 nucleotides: TGTGCCAGCAGCTTGAGCCAGGGGAATTCACCCCTCCACTTT. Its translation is CASSLSQGNSPLHF.